This TCR beta chain was observed in a study of shared clonotypes between healthy human individuals. Study-level information: Aged 18 to 49, the donors were two women and three men. Each donor's CD8 memory used one plate, CD8 naive two, each CD4 subset three.

V was pared by 4 bases and J by 2 bases, with 14 bases between. Germline V gene data show CDR1 as SQVTM and CDR2 as ANQGSEA. The length of the CDR3 is 14 residues. Generated by immunoSEQ multiplex PCR, the TCRdb table keeps only in-frame clones and is missing some. The sample contains hundreds of thousands of clones, 80% to 95% of which appear only once. As defined, naive CD8 cells were CD45RO-negative and positively selected for CCR7, with terminally differentiated effector memory CD45RA+ cells excluded. This rearrangement joins TRBV29-1 to TRBJ1-2; D unresolved. This TCR was sampled from a man under 40 in good health. Sequences were obtained from naive CD8+ T cells sorted from blood. The CDR3 here is CSVAGQATNYGYTF. The DNA for the CDR3 is TGCAGCGTTGCCGGGCAGGCTACCAACTATGGCTACACCTTC.